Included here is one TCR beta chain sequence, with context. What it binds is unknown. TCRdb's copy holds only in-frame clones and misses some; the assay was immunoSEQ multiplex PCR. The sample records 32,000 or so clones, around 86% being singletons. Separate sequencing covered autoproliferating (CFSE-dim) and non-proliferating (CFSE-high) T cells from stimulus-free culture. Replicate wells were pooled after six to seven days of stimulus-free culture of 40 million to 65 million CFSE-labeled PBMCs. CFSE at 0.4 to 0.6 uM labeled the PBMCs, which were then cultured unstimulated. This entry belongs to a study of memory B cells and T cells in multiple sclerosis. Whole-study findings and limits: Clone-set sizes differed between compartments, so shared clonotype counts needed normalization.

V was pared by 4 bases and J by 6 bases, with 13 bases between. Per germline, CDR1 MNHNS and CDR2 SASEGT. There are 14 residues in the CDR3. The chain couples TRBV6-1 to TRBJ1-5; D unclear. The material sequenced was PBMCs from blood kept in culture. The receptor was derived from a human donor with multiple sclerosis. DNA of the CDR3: TGTGCCAGCAGTGGAGACGGGTTTAGTCAGCCCCAGCATTTT. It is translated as CASSGDGFSQPQHF.